Presented here are 15 T cell receptor beta chains from one specimen sequenced in a study of blood T cells in healthy people across ages. PCR was performed a second time for roughly 7 to 11 cycles using a sample-barcoded 5' primer and a J-beta primer mix. TCRdb used MiXCR to reprocess the 5' RACE reads, holding one entry per CDR3 protein. The sample shows about a million distinct CDR3 sequences, roughly 51% of them seen only once. Input material: blood. These receptors came from a woman aged 55-69 years in good health.

CDR3 loop: CASWAENSYEQYF. The CDR3, as DNA: TGTGCCAGCTGGGCAGAGAACTCCTACGAGCAGTACTTC. The chain has TRBV6-2 or TRBV6-3 and TRBJ2-7; D gene ambiguous. V dropped 8 bases and J dropped 0 bases, with 11 bases sitting between them. Germline CDR1 is MNHEY and CDR2 is SVGEGT. This CDR3 is built from 13 residues.

The CDR3 reads CASSSQGRTEAFF. CDR3 bases: TGTGCCAGCAGTTCCCAGGGGCGGACTGAAGCTTTCTTT. The chain couples TRBV6-5 to TRBJ1-1; possibly TRBD1 for D (6 bases). The CDR3 is made up of 13 amino acids. Germline V gene lookup returns CDR1 MNHEY and CDR2 SVGAGI. Trimming pared 4 bases from V and 5 bases from J, leaving 11 bases between.

This clonotype was found a few times. The gene calls are TRBV18 and TRBJ2-5; 8 nucleotides match TRBD2. V gave up 3 bases and J gave up 1 base; unmatched junction bases: 10. From germline, CDR1 is KGHSH and CDR2 LQKENI. There are 17 residues in the CDR3. CDR3 sequence (DNA): TGTGCCAGCTCACCGAGGCGTAGCGGGGACCTCCAAGAGACCCAGTACTTC. It codes for CASSPRRSGDLQETQYF.

The sample holds one count of this clonotype. V usage is TRBV24-1 and J usage is TRBJ2-7, with D hard to call. Per the germline V gene, CDR1 is KGHDR and CDR2 is SFDVKD. The CDR3 has 15 amino acids. Deletions cut 4 bases from V and 7 bases from J, with 19 bases between. CDR3 sequence (DNA): TGTGCCACCAGTGACGAGGATGGACGGCCAGGAGAGCAGTACTTC. Protein sequence: CATSDEDGRPGEQYF.

The gene calls are TRBV11-2 and TRBJ1-4, with 9 bases aligning to TRBD1. The CDR3 runs to 15 residues. Trimming removed 0 bases from V and 11 bases from J; junction bases left unmatched: 7. Per the germline V gene, CDR1 is SGHAT and CDR2 is FQNNGV. The CDR3 DNA reads as TGTGCCAGCAGCTTAGATTGGGACAGGGCGGGGAAACTGTTTTTT. Translation: CASSLDWDRAGKLFF.

This clonotype has just a few counts. The CDR3 nucleotides are TGCGCCAGCAGCCAAGCCCGACAGGGGGTAAAAAACATTCAGTACTTC. Its protein is CASSQARQGVKNIQYF. The rearrangement uses TRBV4-1 and TRBJ2-4, with 9 bases that match TRBD1. This CDR3 contains 16 residues. The V gene's germline CDR1 is MGHRA and CDR2 YSYEKL. V lost 1 base, J lost 4 bases, and 5 bases stayed unmatched.

This chain links TRBV2 with TRBJ2-3, with TRBD1 matching over 10 bases. The CDR3 is 15 residues long. The V and J ends lost 1 base and 5 bases, in that order; junction bases with no gene match: 3. From germline, CDR1 is SNHLY and CDR2 FYNNEI. In DNA, the CDR3 is TGTGCCAGCAGTGAAGTGACAGGGGGCGGAGATACGCAGTATTTT. Translation gives CASSEVTGGGDTQYF. The variable domain in full, with the rest retrieved from reference TRBV2 and TRBJ2-3, is EPEVTQTPSHQVTQMGQEVILRCVPISNHLYFYWYRQILGQKVEFLVSFYNNEISEKSEIFDDQFSVERPDGSNFTLKIRSTKLEDSAMYFCASSEVTGGGDTQYFGPGTRLTVL.

The chain recombines TRBV2 with TRBJ1-2; unclear D gene. The ends were cut back, 2 bases at V and 7 bases at J, with 14 bases in the middle. Germline CDR1 and CDR2: SNHLY and FYNNEI. CDR3 length: 14 residues. The CDR3 sequence is CASSETFLTIGYTF. CDR3 bases: TGTGCCAGCAGTGAAACGTTTCTAACTATTGGCTACACCTTC.

The chain couples TRBV29-1 to TRBJ2-1, with TRBD1 identical over 7 bases. The CDR3 runs to 14 residues. CDR1 and CDR2 from the germline V gene are SQVTM and ANQGSEA. This CDR3 is CRDIWDSQYNEQFF. The CDR3 DNA reads as TGCAGAGATATATGGGACAGCCAGTACAATGAGCAGTTCTTC.

The chain uses TRBV14 and TRBJ1-1; D is unclear. The V gene's germline CDR1 is SGHDN and CDR2 FVKESK. CDR3 length: 13 residues. Trimming removed 0 bases at V and 3 bases at J, with 5 bases between. CDR3 sequence (DNA): TGTGCCAGCAGCCAAGACACCTACACTGAAGCTTTCTTT. It yields the protein CASSQDTYTEAFF.

This clonotype has a handful of counts. The rearrangement joins TRBV12-3 or TRBV12-4 to TRBJ2-3; 8 bases line up with TRBD2. This CDR3 has 15 amino acids. With V trimmed by 3 bases and J by 2 bases, 4 bases remained unmatched. DNA for the CDR3: TGTGCCAGCAGTTTCCACGGGAGGGACACAGATACGCAGTATTTT. Its protein product is CASSFHGRDTDTQYF.

V and J are TRBV4-3 and TRBJ2-1, with D unresolved. Germline CDR1 LGHNA, CDR2 YSLEER. CDR3 length: 15 residues. Trimming took off 1 base at V and 0 bases at J, with 7 bases between the two ends. CDR3 in DNA: TGCGCCAGCAGCCAAGGAGGCGGCTCCTACAATGAGCAGTTCTTC. Protein sequence: CASSQGGGSYNEQFF.

The V and J genes are TRBV7-2 and TRBJ2-5; TRBD1 matches 10 bases. This CDR3 comprises 17 residues. With 5 bases clipped from V and 9 bases from J, the junction kept 18 bases outside the gene matches. From germline, CDR1 is SGHTA and CDR2 FQGNSA. The CDR3 sequence: CASSPRPGTSGTGAQYF. In DNA form, the CDR3 reads TGTGCCAGCAGCCCCCGCCCCGGGACTAGTGGGACAGGGGCCCAGTACTTC.

For this clonotype: A much larger clone lies one base from this, so it may be a read error. This sequence joins TRBV29-1 and TRBJ2-1; TRBD2 matches 7 bases. The J call may be in error: the DNA end matches TRBJ2-7 better. Germline loops: CDR1 SQVTM, CDR2 ANQGSEA. This CDR3 has 17 residues. The CDR3, as DNA: TGCAGCGTTGAAGAACTCCCTAGCGGAGAAGTGTACAATGAGCAGTACTTC. Amino acids: CSVEELPSGEVYNEQYF.

V is TRBV7-2 and J is TRBJ1-5, with D tentatively TRBD1 (5 bases). This CDR3 has 16 residues. Germline V gene data show CDR1 as SGHTA and CDR2 as FQGNSA. V lost 1 base and J 7 bases, leaving 17 bases between the germline ends. The CDR3 sequence: CASSLVYPGLGQPQHF. The CDR3 DNA sequence: TGTGCCAGCAGCTTAGTATACCCAGGGTTAGGCCAGCCCCAGCATTTT.